The 15 T cell receptor beta chains below all came from one sample that was sequenced in a study of T cell repertoires in cytomegalovirus infection. No antigens are known for them. TCRdb re-called the reads with MiXCR, one entry per CDR3 protein. Of around 130,000 distinct CDR3 sequences in the sample, approximately 24% are singletons; the top ten hold about 37%. The specimen sequenced was PBMCs, sequenced either directly or after in vitro stimulation (not recorded which). These receptors originate from a human donor in good health (CMV status not recorded). Some clones in this sample may be carry-over from other donors' samples.

In this sample, this clonotype turned up a few times. The chain has TRBV11-3 and TRBJ2-1; D gene ambiguous. Germline CDR1 and CDR2: SGHNT and YENEEA. The V end was cut by 3 bases, the J end by 2 bases, with 5 bases between. The CDR3 has 13 residues. The CDR3 sequence: CASSFYAYNEQFF. The CDR3 DNA reads TGTGCCAGCAGCTTCTACGCCTACAATGAGCAGTTCTTC.

The chain combines TRBV4-3 with TRBJ2-3; D possibly matches TRBD1 or TRBD2 (5 bases each). This CDR3 comprises 15 residues. V lost 4 bases and J lost 0, with 11 bases in between. Germline CDR1 is LGHNA and CDR2 is YSLEER. This CDR3 reads CASSPYGASTDTQYF. In nucleotides, the CDR3 is TGCGCCAGCAGCCCGTACGGGGCGAGCACAGATACGCAGTATTTT.

The chain recombines TRBV4-1 with TRBJ1-5; 7 nucleotides align to TRBD1. The germline V gene encodes CDR1 MGHRA and CDR2 YSYEKL. J gave up 4 bases and V 6 bases, and 9 bases lay outside the gene matches. This CDR3 is built from 15 residues. The CDR3 is CASSQFRDSNQPQHF. As DNA, the CDR3 is TGCGCCAGCAGTCAATTCCGGGACAGTAATCAGCCCCAGCATTTT.

The chain links TRBV25-1 to TRBJ2-7, with TRBD2 identical over 8 bases. This CDR3 has 14 residues. Germline CDR1 MGHDK, CDR2 SYGVNS. The junction had 7 bases not matched to a gene; V was cut back by 5 bases and J by 4 bases. The CDR3 reads CASSKGTRGYEQYF. In nucleotides, the CDR3 is TGTGCCAGCAGTAAGGGGACTAGAGGTTACGAGCAGTACTTC.

The V gene is TRBV29-1, the J gene TRBJ2-1; D is possibly TRBD2 (7 bases). CDR1 is SQVTM, CDR2 ANQGSEA, per germline. The CDR3 loop spans 16 amino acids. V lost 0 bases, J lost 4 bases, and 16 bases lay in between. DNA for the CDR3: TGCAGCGTTGAAGATATCCTGGCGGGGGCTTACAATGAGCAGTTCTTC. Encoded protein: CSVEDILAGAYNEQFF.

This clonotype appeared many times. The chain uses TRBV7-8 and TRBJ2-1, with 8 bases that match TRBD2. Trimming at V came to 3 bases and at J to 7 bases, leaving 14 bases not matched to a gene. Germline V gives CDR1 SGHVS, CDR2 FQNEAQ. The length of the CDR3 is 17 residues. This CDR3 is CASSLLPFGGGRNEQFF. CDR3 in DNA: TGTGCCAGCAGCTTGCTCCCCTTCGGGGGCGGGAGGAATGAGCAGTTCTTC.

This chain uses TRBV2 with TRBJ2-3; D gene unclear. This CDR3 region has 13 residues. With 4 bases removed from V and 0 bases from J, the gap between germline ends came to 5 bases. Germline V lookup: CDR1 SNHLY, CDR2 FYNNEI. The CDR3 loop is CASSAGSTDTQYF. The CDR3 nucleotides read TGTGCCAGCAGTGCTGGCAGCACAGATACGCAGTATTTT.

This clonotype was seen only a few times. The CDR3 nucleotides read TGTGCCACCAGCCCGACATCCTCCCTTCGGGAGCAGTACTTC. Its protein is CATSPTSSLREQYF. The V call is TRBV24-1, the J call TRBJ2-7; D is unresolved. V dropped 7 bases and J dropped 7 bases, with 19 bases sitting between them. The germline V gene encodes CDR1 KGHDR and CDR2 SFDVKD. The CDR3 extends over 14 amino acids.

The sample holds many counts of this clonotype. J is TRBJ1-2 and V is TRBV7-2, with a tentative D call TRBD1 (5 bases). Germline CDR1 is SGHTA and CDR2 is FQGNSA. CDR3 length: 15 residues. With 6 bases removed from V and 6 bases from J, the gap between germline ends came to 20 bases. CDR3 loop: CASSPIISRVDGYTF. The CDR3 bases are TGTGCCAGCAGTCCAATTATTTCCAGGGTCGATGGCTACACCTTC.

The V and J genes are TRBV6-6 and TRBJ2-1; D perhaps matches TRBD1 (6 bases). The V and J ends lost 6 bases and 2 bases respectively, with 14 bases between them. The CDR3 consists of 15 residues. In germline, CDR1 is MNHNY, CDR2 SVGAGI (reference sequence). The chain's CDR3 is CASSPGQMTYNEQFF. CDR3 sequence (DNA): TGTGCCAGCAGCCCCGGACAGATGACCTACAATGAGCAGTTCTTC.

This chain connects TRBV20-1 to TRBJ1-2, with D hard to call. The V end lost 6 bases, the J end lost 5 bases, and 19 bases lay between the germline ends. Per the germline V gene, CDR1 is DFQATT and CDR2 is SNEGSKA (reference sequence). CDR3 length: 14 residues. The CDR3 region has the DNA TGCAGTGCCCCCACTACGTTGCAGGCTTATGGCTACACCTTC. It is translated as CSAPTTLQAYGYTF.

The chain has TRBV5-4 and TRBJ2-3; D unresolved. Germline V lookup: CDR1 SGHNT, CDR2 YYREEE (reference sequence). Deletions cut 2 bases from V and 4 bases from J, with 14 bases between. The CDR3 is made up of 15 amino acids. CDR3 amino acids: CASSLPAKLSDTQYF. CDR3 DNA sequence: TGTGCCAGCAGCTTACCAGCCAAACTCTCAGATACGCAGTATTTT.

The V call is TRBV14, the J call TRBJ1-1; D unclear. The CDR3 runs to 13 residues. CDR1 is SGHDN, CDR2 FVKESK, per germline. Trimming took off 5 bases at V and 0 bases at J, with 7 bases between the two ends. The CDR3 sequence is CASSSRLNTEAFF. The CDR3 DNA reads as TGTGCCAGCAGCTCCAGACTGAACACTGAAGCTTTCTTT.

This clonotype came up a few times. V and J are TRBV7-9 and TRBJ1-1, with TRBD1 identical over 9 bases. Trimming took 5 bases from V and 1 from J; bases not matched to a gene: 5. Germline CDR1 SEHNR, CDR2 FQNEAQ (reference sequence). The CDR3 is 15 amino acids. The CDR3: CASSPYRGPNTEAFF. The CDR3 nucleotides are TGTGCCAGCAGCCCGTACAGGGGGCCGAACACTGAAGCTTTCTTT.

This clonotype was detected ten times or more. The chain links TRBV6-1 to TRBJ2-1; D is uncertain. From germline, CDR1 is MNHNS and CDR2 SASEGT. The CDR3 loop spans 11 amino acids. V was cut by 7 bases and J by 4 bases, with 5 bases left in between. Here the CDR3 DNA reads TGTGCCAGCACCCGATACAATGAGCAGTTCTTC. Its protein product is CASTRYNEQFF.